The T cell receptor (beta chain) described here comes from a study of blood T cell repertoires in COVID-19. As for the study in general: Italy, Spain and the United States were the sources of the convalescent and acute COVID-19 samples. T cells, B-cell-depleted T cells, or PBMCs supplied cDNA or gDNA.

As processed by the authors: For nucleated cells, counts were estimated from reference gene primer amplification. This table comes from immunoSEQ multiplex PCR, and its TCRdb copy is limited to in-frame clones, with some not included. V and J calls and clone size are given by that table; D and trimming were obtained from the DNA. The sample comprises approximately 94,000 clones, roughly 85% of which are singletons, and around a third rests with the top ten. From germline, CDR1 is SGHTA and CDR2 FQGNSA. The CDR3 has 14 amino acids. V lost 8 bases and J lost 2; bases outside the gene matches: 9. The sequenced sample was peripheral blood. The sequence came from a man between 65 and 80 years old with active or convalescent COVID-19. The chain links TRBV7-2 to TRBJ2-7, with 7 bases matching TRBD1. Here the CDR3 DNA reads TGTGCCAGCGGGCCGGACAGGACCGCCTACGAGCAGTACTTC. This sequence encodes CASGPDRTAYEQYF.